The 18 T cell receptor beta chains listed next were all sequenced from one sample in a study of metastatic and nonmetastatic thyroid tumors. Thyroid surgery took place with no prior treatment in any patient. TCRdb reprocessed the PCR reads using MiXCR. The table has about 56,000 clones, 25% to 30% seen once. What was sequenced was blood. The origin of the receptors is a female donor with papillary thyroid cancer or a benign thyroid nodule (not recorded which). Some clones in this sample may be carry-over from other donors' samples.

J is TRBJ2-2 and V is TRBV6-2 or TRBV6-3; D could derive from TRBD1 or TRBD2 (5 bases each). From germline, CDR1 is MNHEY and CDR2 SVGEGT. Trimming cost V 2 bases and J 8 bases, with 12 bases left between them. This CDR3 is built from 14 residues. Written as DNA, the CDR3 is TGTGCCAGCAGTTACGCCAGGGAGACTGGGGAGCTGTTTTTT. It encodes CASSYARETGELFF.

The rearrangement joins TRBV7-3 to TRBJ2-7; no reliable D call. Germline V gene sequence: CDR1 SGHTA, CDR2 FQGTGA. This CDR3 is built from 15 residues. V was pared by 4 bases and J by 3 bases, with 16 bases between. CDR3 sequence reads: CASSSSPGLLYEQYF. The DNA for the CDR3 is TGTGCCAGCAGCTCCTCCCCTGGGCTACTCTACGAGCAGTACTTC.

In this sample, this clone turned up a few times. CDR3 bases: TGTGCCAGCAGCACGGGGGGACAGGGGGCGTATGGCTACACCTTC. Translated, it gives CASSTGGQGAYGYTF. The gene calls are TRBV7-8 and TRBJ1-2; 12 bases fit TRBD1. Germline V gives CDR1 SGHVS, CDR2 FQNEAQ. Germline trimming cut 5 bases from V and 5 bases from J; bases unmatched to any gene: 6. The CDR3 length is 15 residues.

This chain uses TRBV6-5 with TRBJ1-1; the D gene is possibly TRBD1 (5 bases). V was pared by 2 bases and J by 4 bases, with 11 bases between. Per germline, CDR1 MNHEY and CDR2 SVGAGI. The CDR3 length is 14 residues. The CDR3 spells CASSYSSDSTEAFF. The DNA of the CDR3 is TGTGCCAGCAGTTACAGCTCAGACAGCACTGAAGCTTTCTTT.

The chain uses TRBV2 and TRBJ2-5; 10 bases are shared with TRBD2. The germline CDR1 and CDR2 sequences are SNHLY and FYNNEI. The length of the CDR3 is 14 residues. The ends lost 4 bases at V and 3 bases at J; junction bases unmatched: 2. In DNA form, the CDR3 reads TGTGCCAGCAGTGGCCTAGCGGGAGAAGAGACCCAGTACTTC. Its protein product is CASSGLAGEETQYF.

V gene TRBV27 combines with J gene TRBJ1-6; no clear D. V was clipped by 3 bases and J by 6 bases, with 3 bases between them. CDR3 length equals 12 residues. Germline V gives CDR1 MNHEY, CDR2 SMNVEV (reference sequence). The DNA for the CDR3 is TGTGCCAGCAGTTTCGCTAATTCACCCCTCCACTTT. Its protein is CASSFANSPLHF.

The gene calls are TRBV28 and TRBJ1-2, with D possibly matching TRBD1 (5 bases). Germline V gene lookup returns CDR1 MDHEN and CDR2 SYDVKM. The CDR3 consists of 14 residues. The ends were cut back, 3 bases at V and 4 bases at J, with 12 bases in the middle. The CDR3 region is CASSLLRGGYGYTF. In nucleotides, the CDR3 is TGTGCCAGCAGTTTGTTAAGGGGTGGCTATGGCTACACCTTC.

Only a few counts were recorded for this clone. The chain has TRBV11-2 and TRBJ1-5; no clear D. The CDR3 contains 13 residues. Germline V CDR1 and CDR2: SGHAT, FQNNGV. The V end lost 2 bases, the J end lost 2 bases, and 4 bases lay between the germline ends. In nucleotides, the CDR3 is TGTGCCAGCAGCTTATATGGCAATCAGCCCCAGCATTTT. The encoded protein is CASSLYGNQPQHF.

This clone showed up many times. The J gene is TRBJ2-2, the V gene TRBV9; D gene ambiguous. V was clipped by 3 bases and J by 8 bases, with 11 bases between them. The CDR3 has 13 residues. The germline V gene encodes CDR1 SGDLS and CDR2 YYNGEE. CDR3 residues: CASSDLLGGELFF. CDR3 bases: TGTGCCAGCAGCGACCTCTTAGGTGGGGAGCTGTTTTTT.

This clone was seen just once. The rearrangement uses TRBV14 and TRBJ2-1; D remains unclear. The CDR3 loop spans 14 amino acids. V was cut by 3 bases and J by 3 bases, with 9 bases left in between. CDR1 and CDR2 from the germline V gene are SGHDN and FVKESK. CDR3 nucleotide sequence: TGTGCCAGCAGCCAGGGAATATACTACAATGAGCAGTTCTTC. It codes for CASSQGIYYNEQFF.

V usage is TRBV20-1 and J usage is TRBJ1-6; 7 bases are a match to TRBD1. This CDR3 comprises 14 residues. The ends lost 5 bases at V and 7 bases at J; junction bases unmatched: 8. CDR1 is DFQATT and CDR2 is SNEGSKA in the germline V gene (reference sequence). CDR3 amino acids: CSARRQGENSPLHF. CDR3 nucleotide sequence: TGCAGTGCTCGACGACAGGGTGAAAATTCACCCCTCCACTTT.

This clone was counted many times. V is TRBV6-1 and J is TRBJ2-1; 10 bases line up with TRBD1. Germline CDR1 is MNHNS and CDR2 is SASEGT. The CDR3 extends over 14 amino acids. The ends lost 8 bases at V and 9 bases at J; junction bases unmatched: 10. The CDR3 loop reads CASDRGREWGEQFF. Here the CDR3 DNA reads TGTGCCAGCGACAGGGGGCGGGAGTGGGGTGAGCAGTTCTTC.

J is TRBJ2-1 and V is TRBV28; 12 bases fit TRBD2. J lost 0 bases, V lost 8 bases, and 5 bases had no gene match. Per the germline V gene, CDR1 is MDHEN and CDR2 is SYDVKM. CDR3 length: 16 residues. In DNA, the CDR3 is TGTGCCAGCGGGACTAGCGGGTTCCGCTCCTACAATGAGCAGTTCTTC. It yields the protein CASGTSGFRSYNEQFF.

The genes are TRBV6-2 or TRBV6-3 and TRBJ1-2; TRBD1 aligns across 8 bases. Germline CDR1 is MNHEY and CDR2 is SVGEGT. J lost 8 bases, V lost 5 bases, and 13 bases had no gene match. The CDR3 consists of 15 residues. DNA of the CDR3: TGTGCCAGCAGTCTAACTCGGACAGGGAGCGGCGGCTACACCTTC. Amino acid sequence: CASSLTRTGSGGYTF.

This clone occurred a few times. V and J are TRBV6-4 and TRBJ2-7; no firm D call. V was pared by 7 bases and J by 2 bases, with 9 bases between. CDR3 size: 12 residues. CDR1 is MRHNA, CDR2 SNTAGT, per germline. CDR3 sequence: CASIFCTYEQYF. The CDR3, as DNA: TGTGCCAGCATTTTCTGTACCTACGAGCAGTACTTC.

This clone appeared a few times. J is TRBJ2-7 and V is TRBV13; 8 bases map to TRBD2. The CDR3 totals 15 residues. CDR1 and CDR2 from the germline V gene are PRHDT and FYEKMQ (reference sequence). With V trimmed by 3 bases and J by 7 bases, 11 bases remained unmatched. The CDR3 DNA follows: TGTGCCAGCAGCTTGAAAAGAATAGCGGGAAATGAGCAGTACTTC. Translated: CASSLKRIAGNEQYF. The whole variable domain, filled in from reference TRBV13 and TRBJ2-7, reads AAGVIQSPRHLIKEKRETATLKCYPIPRHDTVYWYQQGPGQDPQFLISFYEKMQSDKGSIPDRFSAQQFSDYHSELNMSSLELGDSALYFCASSLKRIAGNEQYFGPGTRLTVT.

The chain is built from TRBV5-1 and TRBJ2-3; 11 nucleotides align to TRBD1. Germline V gene sequence: CDR1 SGHRS, CDR2 YFSETQ. V shed 4 bases and J 2 bases; nucleotides not matched to a gene: 6. This CDR3 is built from 16 residues. This chain's CDR3 is CASSPGQGVSTDTQYF. The CDR3 bases are TGCGCCAGCAGCCCGGGACAGGGGGTGTCCACAGATACGCAGTATTTT.

The sample holds many counts of this clone. The gene calls are TRBV5-1 and TRBJ2-4; 14 nucleotides agree with TRBD2. Losses at the gene ends were 3 bases for V and 13 bases for J; bases not matched to a gene: 12. Germline V gene data show CDR1 as SGHRS and CDR2 as YFSETQ. The CDR3 totals 16 residues. The CDR3 sequence: CASSWGTSGSGRVQYF. In DNA, the CDR3 is TGCGCCAGCAGCTGGGGGACTAGCGGGAGTGGGAGGGTCCAGTACTTC.